This T cell receptor beta chain was sequenced during a study of CD8 T cells in ankylosing spondylitis. Germline-derived CDR1 and CDR2 are LGHNT and FRNRAP. The CDR3 is made up of 12 amino acids. V shed 3 bases and J shed 8 bases, with 10 bases lying between them. Ten or more counts support this clonotype. No antigen is known for it. TCRdb reanalysed the 5' RACE reads using MiXCR and keeps one entry per CDR3 protein. The sample consists of 35,000 to 50,000 distinct CDR3 sequences, about a tenth of them appearing once. General study findings and limits: Disease-linked clones were found to be CD8+ and relatively rare in peripheral blood. Reports say disease-linked clones showed up significantly more in matched ankylosing spondylitis synovial fluid.

The sequenced material came from blood, either unsorted or a sorted T cell fraction (not recorded which). The chain uses TRBV12-5 and TRBJ1-2; D gene ambiguous. This sequence was found in a male donor with ankylosing spondylitis or in good health (not recorded which). The CDR3 sequence: CASGLGVSGYTF. The DNA for the CDR3 is TGTGCTAGTGGTTTAGGAGTCAGCGGCTACACCTTC.